This T cell receptor beta chain appears in the sequencing data of a study of T cells in Graves' hyperthyroidism and ophthalmopathy. CDR1 is LNHDA and CDR2 is SQIVND in the germline V gene (reference sequence). Trimming took 6 bases from V and 2 from J, leaving 13 bases between them. CDR3 length: 14 amino acids. TCR beta CDR3 sequences were amplified from RNA transcripts. The primer set for the first-round RT-PCR of the TCR CDR3 was HTBI. TCRdb recomputed calls from the multiplex PCR reads with MiXCR, one row per CDR3 protein. The table includes about 600,000 distinct CDR3 sequences, more than 15% detected once.

The V call is TRBV19, the J call TRBJ1-2; possibly TRBD1 for D (6 bases). Sample: blood. This TCR derives from a woman aged 40 to 50 with Graves' ophthalmopathy. The chain's CDR3 is CASRISTGNYGYTF. Written as DNA, the CDR3 is TGTGCCAGTAGGATATCAACAGGGAACTATGGCTACACCTTC.